These 13 T cell receptor beta chains were sequenced from one sample in a study of blood T cell repertoires in COVID-19. Produced via immunoSEQ multiplex PCR; TCRdb's table is partial and in-frame only. The sample lists about 51,000 clones; around 93% were seen once. The sample consisted of peripheral blood. Every receptor here comes from a man aged 50 or older with acute or convalescent COVID-19.

This rearrangement joins TRBV9 to TRBJ2-1; TRBD2 aligns across 10 bases. The CDR3 covers 16 residues. The V and J ends lost 0 bases and 10 bases, in that order; junction bases with no gene match: 10. Looked up from germline, CDR1 is SGDLS and CDR2 is YYNGEE. The CDR3 loop is CASSVVPSGGFGEQFF. As DNA, the CDR3 is TGTGCCAGCAGCGTAGTGCCTAGCGGGGGTTTTGGAGAGCAGTTCTTC.

The chain couples TRBV30 to TRBJ1-2, with D possibly being TRBD1 (6 bases). The V gene's germline CDR1 is GTSNPN and CDR2 SVGIG (reference sequence). V shed 0 bases and J shed 2 bases, with 13 bases lying between them. The CDR3 is 15 amino acids. This chain's CDR3 is CAWSVRGGRNYGYTF. DNA for the CDR3: TGTGCCTGGAGTGTACGTGGGGGCAGGAACTATGGCTACACCTTC.

For this clone: The germline gene is not matched at one end of the junction; a read error may be the cause. The rearrangement links TRBV12-3 or TRBV12-4 to TRBJ2-3; D not resolved. The CDR3 runs to 11 residues. In DNA, the CDR3 is TGTGCCAGCAGTTTCACAAATACGCAGTATTTT. Its translation: CASSFTNTQYF.

The chain links TRBV5-1 to TRBJ1-2; D is perhaps TRBD1 (6 bases). The V and J ends lost 0 bases and 4 bases respectively, with 10 bases between them. Germline values: CDR1 SGHRS, CDR2 YFSETQ. The CDR3 totals 14 residues. The CDR3 DNA reads as TGCGCCAGCAGCTTGGCAGGGGATTCCTATGGCTACACCTTC. Amino acid sequence: CASSLAGDSYGYTF.

The rearrangement uses TRBV2 and TRBJ2-7, with 7 bases identical to TRBD2. The germline gives CDR1 SNHLY, CDR2 FYNNEI. This CDR3 region has 14 residues. V shed 5 bases, J shed 0 bases, and the junction held 4 bases outside the gene matches. Here the CDR3 DNA reads TGTGCCAGCAGTCGTACTAGCGTCTCCTACGAGCAGTACTTC. Encoded protein: CASSRTSVSYEQYF. The whole variable domain, remainder taken from reference TRBV2 and TRBJ2-7, is EPEVTQTPSHQVTQMGQEVILRCVPISNHLYFYWYRQILGQKVEFLVSFYNNEISEKSEIFDDQFSVERPDGSNFTLKIRSTKLEDSAMYFCASSRTSVSYEQYFGPGTRLTVT.

The CDR3 is CASSIGAGYQPQHF. The CDR3 DNA sequence: TGTGCCAGTAGTATCGGTGCCGGGTATCAGCCCCAGCATTTT. J is TRBJ1-5 and V is TRBV19, with D unclear. V lost 3 bases and J 5 bases, leaving 11 bases between the germline ends. Germline CDR1 and CDR2: LNHDA and SQIVND (reference sequence). The CDR3 extends over 14 amino acids.

The chain carries TRBV5-4 and TRBJ2-2; no reliable D call. Germline-derived CDR1 and CDR2 are SGHNT and YYREEE (reference sequence). CDR3 size: 13 residues. Trimming pared 0 bases from V and 4 bases from J, leaving 4 bases between. This CDR3 reads CASSLDGTGELFF. As DNA, the CDR3 is TGTGCCAGCAGCTTGGACGGCACCGGGGAGCTGTTTTTT.

In DNA, the CDR3 is TGTGCCAGCAGCTTAGCTTGGTATTCGGGTGAGCAGTTCTTC. It specifies CASSLAWYSGEQFF. The chain couples TRBV7-8 to TRBJ2-1; D is uncertain. The CDR3 length is 14 residues. Trimming pared 0 bases from V and 9 bases from J, leaving 12 bases between. Germline V gene data show CDR1 as SGHVS and CDR2 as FQNEAQ.

This chain uses TRBV29-1 with TRBJ2-3; TRBD2 aligns across 9 bases. This CDR3 contains 14 residues. Germline-derived CDR1 and CDR2 are SQVTM and ANQGSEA. With 5 bases clipped from V and 6 bases from J, the junction kept 9 bases outside the gene matches. The CDR3 nucleotides are TGCAGCGTTCGCAGCGGGGGGCGATTGGATACGCAGTATTTT. It translates to CSVRSGGRLDTQYF.

CDR3 sequence reads: CASSLGGLNEQFF. The CDR3 coding sequence is TGCGCCAGCAGCTTGGGAGGGCTCAATGAGCAGTTCTTC. The chain employs TRBV5-1 and TRBJ2-1; possible D gene TRBD2, 5 bases. This CDR3 region has 13 residues. Trimming took off 0 bases at V and 6 bases at J, with 7 bases between the two ends. Germline-derived CDR1 and CDR2 are SGHRS and YFSETQ.

This rearrangement joins TRBV28 to TRBJ2-3, with 8 bases matching TRBD1. The junction had 6 bases not matched to a gene; V was cut back by 10 bases and J by 3 bases. In germline, CDR1 is MDHEN, CDR2 SYDVKM. There are 13 residues in the CDR3. The chain's CDR3 is CATLQGATDTQYF. The CDR3 DNA reads as TGTGCCACTCTCCAGGGGGCAACAGATACGCAGTATTTT.

This chain joins TRBV24-1 and TRBJ2-2, with a tentative D call TRBD2 (7 bases). Germline V CDR1 and CDR2: KGHDR, SFDVKD. V was shortened by 8 bases and J by 4 bases, with 16 bases between the two germline ends. This CDR3 is built from 15 residues. CDR3 sequence: CATKSGGLGTGELFF. The CDR3 bases are TGTGCCACCAAGTCGGGGGGCCTAGGCACCGGGGAGCTGTTTTTT.

The chain combines TRBV14 with TRBJ1-1, with D possibly TRBD1 on 5 matching bases. With 0 bases removed from V and 5 bases from J, the gap between germline ends came to 10 bases. CDR1 and CDR2 from the germline V gene are SGHDN and FVKESK. CDR3 length equals 14 residues. CDR3 DNA sequence: TGTGCCAGCAGCCAAGAAACAGGAGGGACTGAAGCTTTCTTT. Its translation: CASSQETGGTEAFF. Full variable domain (missing parts from reference TRBV14 and TRBJ1-1): EAGVTQFPSHSVIEKGQTVTLRCDPISGHDNLYWYRRVMGKEIKFLLHFVKESKQDESGMPNNRFLAERTGGTYSTLKVQPAELEDSGVYFCASSQETGGTEAFFGQGTRLTVV.